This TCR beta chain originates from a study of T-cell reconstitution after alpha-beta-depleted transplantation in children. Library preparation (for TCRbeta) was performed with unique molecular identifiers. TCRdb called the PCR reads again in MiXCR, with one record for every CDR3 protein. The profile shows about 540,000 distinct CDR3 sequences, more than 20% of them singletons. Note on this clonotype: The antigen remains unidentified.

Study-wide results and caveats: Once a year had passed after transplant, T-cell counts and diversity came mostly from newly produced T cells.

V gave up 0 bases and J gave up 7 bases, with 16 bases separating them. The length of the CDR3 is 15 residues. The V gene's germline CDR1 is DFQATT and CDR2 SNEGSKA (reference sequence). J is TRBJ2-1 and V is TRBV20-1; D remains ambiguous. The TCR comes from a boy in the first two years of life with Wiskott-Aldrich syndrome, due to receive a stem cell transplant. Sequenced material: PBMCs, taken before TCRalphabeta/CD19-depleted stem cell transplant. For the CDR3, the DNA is TGCAGTGCTAGAGATACTTGGGCAGTCTCAAATGAGCAGTTCTTC. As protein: CSARDTWAVSNEQFF.